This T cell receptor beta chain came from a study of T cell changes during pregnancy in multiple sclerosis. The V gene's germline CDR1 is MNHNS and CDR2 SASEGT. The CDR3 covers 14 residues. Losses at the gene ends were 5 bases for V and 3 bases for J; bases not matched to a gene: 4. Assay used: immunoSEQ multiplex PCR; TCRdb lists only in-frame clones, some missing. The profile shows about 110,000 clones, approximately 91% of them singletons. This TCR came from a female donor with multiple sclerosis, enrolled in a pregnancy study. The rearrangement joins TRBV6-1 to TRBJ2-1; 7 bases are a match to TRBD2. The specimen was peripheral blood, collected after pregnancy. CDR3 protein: CASSNSGFYNEQFF. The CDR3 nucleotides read TGTGCCAGCAGTAATAGCGGGTTCTACAATGAGCAGTTCTTC.